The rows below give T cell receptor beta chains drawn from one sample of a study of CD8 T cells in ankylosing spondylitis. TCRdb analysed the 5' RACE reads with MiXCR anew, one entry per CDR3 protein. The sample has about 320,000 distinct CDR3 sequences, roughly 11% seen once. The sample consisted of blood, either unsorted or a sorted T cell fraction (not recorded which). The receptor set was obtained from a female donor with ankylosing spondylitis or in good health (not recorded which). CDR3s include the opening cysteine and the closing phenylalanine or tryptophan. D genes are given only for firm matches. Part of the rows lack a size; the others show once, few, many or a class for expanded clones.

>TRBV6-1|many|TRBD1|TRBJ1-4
CATGGLRNEKLFF
TGTGCCACAGGGGGACTGCGTAATGAAAAACTGTTTTTT
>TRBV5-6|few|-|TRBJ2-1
CASSLKQYSYNEQFF
TGTGCCAGCAGCTTGAAACAGTACTCCTACAATGAGCAGTTCTTC
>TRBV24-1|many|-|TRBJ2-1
CATSDQGPQSSYNEQFF
TGTGCCACCAGTGATCAGGGTCCCCAAAGCTCCTACAATGAGCAGTTCTTC
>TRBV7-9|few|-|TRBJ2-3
CASSPRRGSDTQYF
TGTGCCAGCAGCCCGCGCAGGGGTTCAGATACGCAGTATTTT
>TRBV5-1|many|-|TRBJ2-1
CASSTAGGSFIDEQFF
TGCGCCAGCAGCACGGCAGGGGGGTCCTTCATCGATGAGCAGTTCTTC
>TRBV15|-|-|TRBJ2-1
CATSRGDTPYNEQFF
TGTGCCACCAGCAGAGGGGACACCCCCTACAATGAGCAGTTCTTC
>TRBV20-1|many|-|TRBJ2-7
CSASQRGYEQYF
TGCAGTGCTAGTCAGAGGGGCTACGAGCAGTACTTC
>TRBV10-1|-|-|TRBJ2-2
CASSRYRQAYTGELFF
TGCGCCAGCAGTCGGTACCGACAGGCCTACACCGGGGAGCTGTTTTTT
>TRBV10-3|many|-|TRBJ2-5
CAISRANQETQYF
TGTGCCATCAGCCGGGCCAACCAAGAGACCCAGTACTTC
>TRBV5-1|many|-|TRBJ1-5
CASSPGQGTKEPQHF
TGCGCCAGCAGCCCGGGGCAGGGGACGAAGGAGCCCCAGCATTTT
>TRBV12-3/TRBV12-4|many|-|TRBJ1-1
CASRQVMTEAFF
TGTGCCAGCAGACAGGTTATGACTGAAGCTTTCTTT